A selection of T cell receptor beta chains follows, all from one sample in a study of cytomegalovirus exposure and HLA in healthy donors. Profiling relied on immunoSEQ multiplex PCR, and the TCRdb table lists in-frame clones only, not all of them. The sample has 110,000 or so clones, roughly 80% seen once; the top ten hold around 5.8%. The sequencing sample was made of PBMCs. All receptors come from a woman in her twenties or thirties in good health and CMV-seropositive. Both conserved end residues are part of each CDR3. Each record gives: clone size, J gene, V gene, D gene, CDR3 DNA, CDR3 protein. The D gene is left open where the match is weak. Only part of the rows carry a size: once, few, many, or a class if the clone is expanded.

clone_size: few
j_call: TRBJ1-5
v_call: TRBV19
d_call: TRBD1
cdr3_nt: TGTGCCAGTAGTATCCGTGGACAGGGGGCCAGTCAGCCCCAGCATTTT
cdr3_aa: CASSIRGQGASQPQHF

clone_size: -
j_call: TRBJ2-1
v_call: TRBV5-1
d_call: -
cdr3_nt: TGCGCCAGCAGCTTGCCCTTACTGGCGGAGTCCTACAATGAGCAGTTCTTC
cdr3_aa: CASSLPLLAESYNEQFF

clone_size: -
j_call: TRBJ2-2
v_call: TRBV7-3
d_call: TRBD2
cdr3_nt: TGTGCCAGCAGCACCCGGACTAGCGGGGGGGTGAACACCGGGGAGCTGTTTTTT
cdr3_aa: CASSTRTSGGVNTGELFF

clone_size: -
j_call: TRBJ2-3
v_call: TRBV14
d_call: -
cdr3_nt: TGTGCCAGCAGCCAGGCCCGCGGTACGCAGTATTTT
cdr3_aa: CASSQARGTQYF

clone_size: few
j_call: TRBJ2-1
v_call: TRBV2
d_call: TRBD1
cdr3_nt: TGTGCCAGCAGGAGCGGACAGGGGGCGTGGGATGAGCAGTTCTTC
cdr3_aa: CASRSGQGAWDEQFF

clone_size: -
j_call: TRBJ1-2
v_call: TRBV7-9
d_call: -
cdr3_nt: TGTTCCGGGATAGCGGGGCTGGATGGCTACACCTTC
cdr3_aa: CSGIAGLDGYTF

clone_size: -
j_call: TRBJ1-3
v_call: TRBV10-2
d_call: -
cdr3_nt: TGCGCCAGCAGTACCTTCGGCTCTGGAAACACCATATATTTT
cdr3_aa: CASSTFGSGNTIYF

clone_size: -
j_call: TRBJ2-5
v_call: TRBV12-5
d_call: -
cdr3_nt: TGTGCTAGTGGTATCCAGCACCGGGACACCTTAGTCGGGGAGACCCAGTACTTC
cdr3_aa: CASGIQHRDTLVGETQYF

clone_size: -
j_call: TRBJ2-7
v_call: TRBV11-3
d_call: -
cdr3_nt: TGTGCCAGCAGCTTAGGGCAGGCTTCCTACGAGCAGTACTTC
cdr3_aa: CASSLGQASYEQYF

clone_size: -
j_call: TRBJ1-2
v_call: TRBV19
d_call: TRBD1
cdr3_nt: TGTGCCACCTCGGGACAGGACATATCAGGCTACACCTTC
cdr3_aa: CATSGQDISGYTF

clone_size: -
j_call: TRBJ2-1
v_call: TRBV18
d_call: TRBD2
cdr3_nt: TGTGCCAGCTCACCATTAATAGCGGGAGACAATGAGCAGTTCTTC
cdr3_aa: CASSPLIAGDNEQFF

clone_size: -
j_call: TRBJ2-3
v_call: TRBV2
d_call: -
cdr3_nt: TGTGCCAGCAGTGACAGGGTGGGATGGGCGGACACAGATACGCAGTATTTT
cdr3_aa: CASSDRVGWADTDTQYF

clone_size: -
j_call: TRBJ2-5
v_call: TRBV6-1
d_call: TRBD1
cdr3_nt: TGTGCCAGCAGCTCGACAGGGTACCAAGAGACCCAGTACTTC
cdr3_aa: CASSSTGYQETQYF

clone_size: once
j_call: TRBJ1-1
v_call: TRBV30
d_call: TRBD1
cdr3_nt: TGTGCCTGGAGTGTAAGGGGGACAGGACATTATAAGACTGAAGCTTTCTTT
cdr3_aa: CAWSVRGTGHYKTEAFF

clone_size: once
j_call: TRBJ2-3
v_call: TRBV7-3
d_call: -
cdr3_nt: TGTGCCAGCAGCCCAACTAGCTTGGGGACAGATACGCAGTATTTT
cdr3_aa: CASSPTSLGTDTQYF

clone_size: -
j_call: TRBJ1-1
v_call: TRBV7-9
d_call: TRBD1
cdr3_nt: TGTGCCAGCAGCTCATGGACAGGGGGCGCCGGTATGGAAGCTTTCTTT
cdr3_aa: CASSSWTGGAGMEAFF

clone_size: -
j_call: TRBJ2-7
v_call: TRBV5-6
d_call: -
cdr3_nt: TGTGCCAGCAGCCCCGGGGCCGGGAGCTACGAGCAGTACTTC
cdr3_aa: CASSPGAGSYEQYF